This T cell receptor beta chain derives from a study of a mutant IDH1 vaccine in newly diagnosed glioma. Study overall: Initiation of the vaccine course occurred 4-6 weeks after radiotherapy alone, or alongside temozolomide cycles. Patients got radiotherapy, temozolomide, or both beforehand, and most got both. Treated patients comprised about 60% males and around 40% females, mean age about 38 years.

The time point denotes: week 35, safety follow-up. Vaccination comprised doses that each held 300 ug of mutant IDH1 20-mer peptide, plus topical imiquimod. Scheduled for weeks 1, 3, 5, 7, 11, 15, 19 and 23, eight vaccinations were given to patients. Comments on this clone: Its antigen is as yet unknown.

Per the germline V gene, CDR1 is MNHEY and CDR2 is SMNVEV (reference sequence). The V gene end was trimmed by 3 bases and the J gene end by 3 bases; junction bases not matched to a gene: 6. The CDR3 contains 15 residues. Data came from immunoSEQ multiplex PCR; TCRdb stores just in-frame clones and leaves some out. The sample includes about 60,000 clones, 75% to 85% of them seen just once. The sequence was obtained from a man aged 40-55 years with glioma. The sequenced sample was PBMCs, obtained from a glioma patient whose treatment included an IDH1 peptide vaccine. V is TRBV27 and J is TRBJ2-7, with 9 bases that match TRBD2. CDR3 coding DNA: TGTGCCAGCAGTTTGAAGCGGGGGGTTCACTACGAGCAGTACTTC. Its translation is CASSLKRGVHYEQYF.